This T cell receptor beta chain appears in the sequencing data of a study of T cells in tuberculosis. Using immunoSEQ multiplex PCR, the repertoire was profiled, and TCRdb retains in-frame clones only, with some absent. The sample holds 30,000 or so clones, approximately 85% seen once. Time point denoted: new active TB diagnosis, blood taken before or within 7 days of starting treatment. V was cut by 0 bases and J by 8 bases, with 10 bases left in between. CDR1 and CDR2 from the germline V gene are SNHLY and FYNNEI. The CDR3 length is 14 residues. This clonotype was sampled from an adult with tuberculosis. V gene TRBV2 combines with J gene TRBJ1-4, with no clear D. The specimen comprised PBMCs, sampled at tuberculosis diagnosis. CDR3 bases: TGTGCCAGCAGTGAAGCTCGGGGATACGAAAAACTGTTTTTT. It yields the protein CASSEARGYEKLFF. Full variable domain (rest looked up from reference TRBV2 and TRBJ1-4): EPEVTQTPSHQVTQMGQEVILRCVPISNHLYFYWYRQILGQKVEFLVSFYNNEISEKSEIFDDQFSVERPDGSNFTLKIRSTKLEDSAMYFCASSEARGYEKLFFGSGTQLSVL.